A selection of T cell receptor beta chains follows, all from one sample in a study of cytomegalovirus exposure and HLA in healthy donors. Repertoires were generated with immunoSEQ multiplex PCR, while TCRdb's copy carries only in-frame clones and drops some. The table records about 130,000 clones, 15% to 20% of them present only once. Sequencing was done on a sample of PBMCs. These receptors were collected from a female donor in good health and CMV-seropositive. CDR3s include the opening cysteine and the closing phenylalanine or tryptophan. A D gene is named only where the DNA matches it firmly. Expanded clones get a size class; other rows say once, few or many, or leave the size out.

j_call,v_call,clone_size,d_call,cdr3_aa,cdr3_nt
TRBJ2-7,TRBV5-4,few,NA,CASSFPGLHEQYF,TGTGCCAGCAGCTTCCCAGGTCTCCACGAGCAGTACTTC
TRBJ2-2,TRBV30,few,NA,CAWSTLSLSAGELFF,TGTGCCTGGAGTACACTATCCCTAAGTGCCGGGGAGCTGTTTTTT
TRBJ2-1,TRBV29-1,NA,NA,CSVVTGSSDNEQFF,TGCAGCGTTGTCACAGGGTCTTCGGACAATGAGCAGTTCTTC
TRBJ2-5,TRBV27,NA,TRBD1,CASRPPGQGEETQYF,TGTGCCAGCAGACCCCCGGGACAGGGGGAAGAGACCCAGTACTTC
TRBJ2-5,TRBV15,few,NA,CATSRDLNQAETQYF,TGTGCCACCAGCAGAGATTTGAACCAGGCGGAGACCCAGTACTTC
TRBJ2-5,TRBV9,few,NA,CASSVSGSRQETQYF,TGTGCCAGCAGCGTGAGCGGCAGCCGCCAAGAGACCCAGTACTTC
TRBJ1-1,TRBV18,few,NA,CASSPLLTGQGNTEAFF,TGTGCCAGCTCACCCCTTTTAACCGGCCAGGGGAACACTGAAGCTTTCTTT
TRBJ2-7,TRBV7-2,NA,TRBD1,CASSLSAGGSSYEQYF,TGTGCCAGCAGCTTATCAGCAGGGGGAAGCTCCTACGAGCAGTACTTC
TRBJ2-1,TRBV4-1,NA,TRBD1,CASSQASVTGGQSSYNEQFF,TGCGCCAGCAGCCAGGCATCCGTGACAGGGGGCCAAAGCTCCTACAATGAGCAGTTCTTC
TRBJ2-7,TRBV28,few,NA,CASSYQNYEQYF,TGTGCCAGCAGTTACCAGAACTACGAGCAGTACTTC
TRBJ2-3,TRBV10-3,few,NA,CAISGHLSTDTQYF,TGTGCCATCTCGGGACACTTAAGCACAGATACGCAGTATTTT
TRBJ2-7,TRBV7-2,few,TRBD2,CASSLIRLAGGNEQYF,TGTGCCAGCAGCTTGATCAGACTAGCGGGAGGCAACGAGCAGTACTTC
TRBJ1-2,TRBV25-1,NA,NA,CASSDPAGYGYTF,TGTGCCAGCAGTGATCCCGCAGGTTATGGCTACACCTTC
TRBJ2-1,TRBV5-1,few,TRBD2,CASSLLAGGYNEQFF,TGCGCCAGCAGCCTCCTAGCGGGGGGATACAATGAGCAGTTCTTC
TRBJ1-1,TRBV6-5,NA,NA,CASTAARGNTEAFF,TGTGCCAGCACAGCTGCCAGGGGGAACACTGAAGCTTTCTTT
TRBJ2-3,TRBV28,NA,TRBD1,CASRGQDWDTQYF,TGTGCCAGCAGAGGACAGGATTGGGATACGCAGTATTTT
TRBJ2-5,TRBV5-1,NA,NA,CASSSPQGYRETQYF,TGCGCCAGCAGCTCCCCCCAGGGGTATAGAGAGACCCAGTACTTC
TRBJ1-5,TRBV28,few,TRBD1,CASSPWTGGHQPQHF,TGTGCCAGCAGTCCATGGACAGGGGGCCATCAGCCCCAGCATTTT
TRBJ2-1,TRBV28,few,NA,CASSITGEQFF,TGTGCCAGCAGTATAACAGGGGAGCAGTTCTTC
TRBJ2-1,TRBV28,NA,TRBD2,CASSPMGGTYNEQFF,TGTGCCAGCAGTCCCATGGGGGGGACCTACAATGAGCAGTTCTTC
TRBJ2-1,TRBV5-6,few,TRBD2,CASSLALGMGGDSYNEQFF,TGTGCCAGCAGCTTGGCACTGGGGATGGGAGGGGATTCCTACAATGAGCAGTTCTTC
TRBJ1-2,TRBV4-1,few,NA,CASSEQQVNYGYTF,TGCGCCAGCAGCGAACAACAGGTTAACTATGGCTACACCTTC
TRBJ2-3,TRBV4-3,once,NA,CASSQRVAGLGDTQYF,TGCGCCAGCAGCCAGCGCGTGGCAGGTCTTGGAGATACGCAGTATTTT
TRBJ2-7,TRBV23-1,few,NA,CASSQSGQHSYEQYF,TGCGCCAGCAGTCAATCCGGACAGCACTCCTACGAGCAGTACTTC
TRBJ2-3,TRBV6-5,few,NA,CASSTPGLLNTQYF,TGTGCCAGCAGTACACCCGGACTGCTTAATACGCAGTATTTT
TRBJ2-1,TRBV10-3,NA,TRBD1,CAISSGTGVYNEQFF,TGTGCCATCAGCTCCGGGACAGGGGTGTACAATGAGCAGTTCTTC
TRBJ2-3,TRBV29-1,NA,TRBD1,CSGWAGGQDTQYF,TGCAGCGGGTGGGCAGGGGGTCAAGATACGCAGTATTTT
TRBJ2-3,TRBV9,few,NA,CASTPGGRGAGDTQYF,TGTGCCAGCACCCCTGGAGGTCGGGGGGCCGGAGATACGCAGTATTTT
TRBJ2-1,TRBV7-9,few,TRBD2,CASSLAGGVDEQFF,TGTGCCAGCAGCTTAGCGGGGGGGGTCGATGAGCAGTTCTTC
TRBJ1-5,TRBV6-6,NA,NA,CASSYSAGANQPQHF,TGTGCCAGCAGTTACTCGGCGGGGGCCAATCAGCCCCAGCATTTT
TRBJ1-2,TRBV7-8,few,NA,CASSIKQGPAYGYTF,TGTGCCAGCAGTATAAAGCAGGGCCCTGCCTATGGCTACACCTTC
TRBJ1-5,TRBV7-9,NA,TRBD1,CASSSSDRGTNQPQHF,TGTGCCAGCAGCTCGTCGGACAGGGGTACCAATCAGCCCCAGCATTTT
TRBJ2-1,TRBV5-1,few,NA,CASSEDWYNNEQFF,TGCGCCAGCAGCGAAGACTGGTATAACAATGAGCAGTTCTTC
TRBJ2-3,TRBV29-1,few,TRBD2,CSVEGTSGYTDTQYF,TGCAGCGTTGAGGGGACTAGCGGGTACACAGATACGCAGTATTTT
TRBJ2-7,TRBV4-3,NA,TRBD2,CASSQDHLSGGVYEQYF,TGCGCCAGCAGCCAAGATCATTTAAGCGGGGGGGTCTACGAGCAGTACTTC
TRBJ1-1,TRBV7-3,NA,NA,CASSLGLFTEAFF,TGTGCCAGCAGCTTAGGACTGTTCACTGAAGCTTTCTTT
TRBJ1-2,TRBV27,NA,TRBD1,CATRTGGNGYTF,TGTGCCACCCGGACAGGGGGCAATGGCTACACCTTC
TRBJ2-1,TRBV29-1,few,TRBD1,CSVERDRAYNEQFF,TGCAGCGTTGAACGGGACAGGGCCTACAATGAGCAGTTCTTC
TRBJ2-1,TRBV30,NA,NA,CAWRDNLGRYNEQFF,TGTGCCTGGAGAGATAACTTAGGGAGGTACAATGAGCAGTTCTTC
TRBJ1-1,TRBV5-6,NA,NA,CASSFRPMNTEAFF,TGTGCCAGCAGCTTCAGGCCAATGAACACTGAAGCTTTCTTT
TRBJ2-3,TRBV4-2,few,TRBD2,CASSRGTSGSTDTQYF,TGTGCCAGCAGCCGAGGGACTAGCGGGTCCACAGATACGCAGTATTTT
TRBJ1-1,TRBV5-1,few,NA,CASSFLPGMNTEAFF,TGCGCCAGCAGCTTTCTTCCAGGGATGAACACTGAAGCTTTCTTT
TRBJ2-5,TRBV7-9,once,NA,CASSLNWGGETQYF,TGTGCCAGCAGCTTAAATTGGGGAGGTGAGACCCAGTACTTC
TRBJ2-5,TRBV30,few,TRBD2,CAWSSQRGPAETQYF,TGTGCCTGGAGCTCCCAGCGGGGGCCTGCAGAGACCCAGTACTTC
TRBJ2-1,TRBV7-9,NA,NA,CASSLAAAYEQFF,TGTGCCAGCAGCTTAGCGGCCGCATATGAGCAGTTCTTC
TRBJ2-5,TRBV4-3,NA,TRBD2,CASSLVATSGSQETQYF,TGCGCCAGCAGCCTTGTTGCGACTAGCGGGAGCCAAGAGACCCAGTACTTC
TRBJ2-7,TRBV7-8,NA,NA,CASSLRQTEQYF,TGTGCCAGCAGCTTAAGACAGACCGAGCAGTACTTC
TRBJ2-2,TRBV5-1,NA,NA,CASSLVPGDTGELFF,TGCGCCAGCAGCTTGGTTCCAGGGGACACCGGGGAGCTGTTTTTT
TRBJ1-4,TRBV2,few,TRBD1,CASSEGQGPRPSF,TGTGCCAGCAGTGAAGGACAGGGTCCTCGACCGTCTTTT
TRBJ1-5,TRBV5-5,NA,TRBD1,CASSFYRGHNQPQHF,TGTGCCAGCAGCTTCTACAGGGGCCACAATCAGCCCCAGCATTTT
TRBJ1-6,TRBV30,NA,NA,CAWNGQGGSPLHF,TGTGCCTGGAATGGGCAGGGTGGATCACCCCTCCACTTT